This T cell receptor beta chain is from a study of response to subunit inactivated influenza vaccine. TCRdb re-called the RT-PCR reads through MiXCR, storing one row per CDR3 protein. The data show about 540,000 distinct CDR3 sequences, roughly 25% seen once. Losses at the gene ends were 1 base for V and 5 bases for J; bases not matched to a gene: 13. CDR3 length: 17 amino acids. Looked up from germline, CDR1 is SGHKS and CDR2 is YYEKEE (reference sequence). These data are also associated with another study on T cells expressing NK-cell markers. According to that study: In generating TCR beta cDNA, 5'RACE template switching with UMIs was used. Just one sequenced donor of eight was HCMV-seronegative, while seven were seropositive. Researchers report these clonotypes also headed the CD3+CD56-NKG2C+ fraction in a few donors.

The starting material was CD4+ T cells sorted from PBMCs, obtained 11 to 12 days after vaccination. This clonotype originated in a man in his forties or fifties who received an inactivated influenza vaccine. The rearrangement joins TRBV5-5 to TRBJ2-7, with 9 bases identical to TRBD1. The DNA for the CDR3 is TGTGCCAGCAGCTTGCCACCGTCCAGGACAGGGGCTGACGAGCAGTACTTC. Residues: CASSLPPSRTGADEQYF.